The source of this T cell receptor beta chain is a study of PD-1 blockade in classical Hodgkin lymphoma. General study points: Compared with baseline, CD4+ but not CD8+ TCR diversity had risen significantly by C4D1.

After removal of 2 bases from V and 4 bases from J, the junction contained 0 bases not matched to a gene. Germline assignment: CDR1 SGHTA and CDR2 FQGNSA. CDR3 length equals 13 residues. The protocol was immunoSEQ multiplex PCR, while the TCRdb copy is restricted to in-frame clones and leaves out a portion. The sample contains 99,000 or so clones, over 85% of which appear only once. Stated time point: cycle 4 day 1 (C4D1), after more than five weeks of nivolumab. All trial patients relapsed after autologous stem cell transplantation. To note about this clone: No antigen is known for it.

The starting material was peripheral blood mononuclear cells (PBMCs), obtained before the fourth cycle of nivolumab. The TCR comes from a human donor with classical Hodgkin lymphoma. The chain joins TRBV7-2 to TRBJ1-1, with 8 bases lining up with TRBD1. CDR3 sequence reads: CASSLTGGTEAFF. CDR3 DNA sequence: TGTGCCAGCAGCTTAACAGGGGGCACTGAAGCTTTCTTT.